This is a list of T cell receptor beta chains from one sample in a study of cytomegalovirus exposure and HLA in healthy donors. Produced via immunoSEQ multiplex PCR; TCRdb's table is partial and in-frame only. The sample holds tens of thousands of clones, roughly 73% seen once. Material: PBMCs. Receptors originate from a woman in her thirties or forties in good health and CMV-seropositive. Both conserved end residues are part of each CDR3. Fields, in order: J gene, clone size, V gene, D gene, CDR3 length, CDR3 protein, CDR3 DNA. The D gene is left open where the match is weak. Clone size appears in some rows only: once, few, many, or a class for an expanded clone.

j_call: TRBJ1-6; clone_size: NA; v_call: TRBV10-3; d_call: NA; cdr3_length: 16; cdr3_aa: CAISESVGGTNSPLHF; cdr3_nt: TGTGCCATCAGTGAGTCTGTGGGGGGAACAAATTCACCCCTCCACTTT
j_call: TRBJ2-1; clone_size: NA; v_call: TRBV7-8; d_call: TRBD2; cdr3_length: 16; cdr3_aa: CASSATTSGGNNEQFF; cdr3_nt: TGTGCCAGCAGCGCAACGACTAGCGGGGGGAACAATGAGCAGTTCTTC
j_call: TRBJ1-1; clone_size: NA; v_call: TRBV6-1; d_call: TRBD1; cdr3_length: 11; cdr3_aa: CASVDRTEAFF; cdr3_nt: TGTGCCAGCGTGGACAGGACTGAAGCTTTCTTT
j_call: TRBJ2-3; clone_size: NA; v_call: TRBV18; d_call: NA; cdr3_length: 13; cdr3_aa: CASSPVGGDTQYF; cdr3_nt: TGTGCCAGCTCACCCGTGGGAGGAGATACGCAGTATTTT
j_call: TRBJ2-1; clone_size: NA; v_call: TRBV5-4; d_call: TRBD1; cdr3_length: 12; cdr3_aa: CASSPGQGKQFF; cdr3_nt: TGTGCCAGCAGCCCGGGACAGGGGAAGCAGTTCTTC
j_call: TRBJ1-2; clone_size: NA; v_call: TRBV4-1; d_call: NA; cdr3_length: 13; cdr3_aa: CASRNADTYGYTF; cdr3_nt: TGCGCCAGCAGAAACGCGGACACCTATGGCTACACCTTC
j_call: TRBJ2-7; clone_size: NA; v_call: TRBV6-5; d_call: NA; cdr3_length: 15; cdr3_aa: CASSRRTAGPYEQYF; cdr3_nt: TGTGCCAGCAGTCGACGGACCGCGGGCCCCTACGAGCAGTACTTC
j_call: TRBJ1-1; clone_size: once; v_call: TRBV19; d_call: NA; cdr3_length: 16; cdr3_aa: CASSIDAGGANTEAFF; cdr3_nt: TGTGCCAGTAGTATAGACGCTGGCGGGGCCAACACTGAAGCTTTCTTT
j_call: TRBJ1-5; clone_size: NA; v_call: TRBV2; d_call: NA; cdr3_length: 14; cdr3_aa: CASNWGGGGQPQHF; cdr3_nt: TGTGCCAGCAACTGGGGAGGGGGAGGACAGCCCCAGCATTTT
j_call: TRBJ1-2; clone_size: once; v_call: TRBV2; d_call: NA; cdr3_length: 12; cdr3_aa: CASTRQVVGYTF; cdr3_nt: TGTGCCAGCACCCGACAGGTTGTTGGCTACACCTTC
j_call: TRBJ1-6; clone_size: NA; v_call: TRBV6-6; d_call: TRBD1; cdr3_length: 16; cdr3_aa: CASSRDRELLGSPLHF; cdr3_nt: TGTGCCAGCAGTAGGGACAGGGAACTATTGGGTTCACCCCTCCACTTT
j_call: TRBJ2-3; clone_size: NA; v_call: TRBV10-1; d_call: NA; cdr3_length: 14; cdr3_aa: CASSRGQPTDTQYF; cdr3_nt: TGCGCCAGCAGTCGTGGACAGCCCACAGATACGCAGTATTTT
j_call: TRBJ2-7; clone_size: NA; v_call: TRBV5-1; d_call: TRBD1; cdr3_length: 15; cdr3_aa: CASSPGQGASYEQYF; cdr3_nt: TGCGCCAGCAGCCCGGGACAGGGGGCTTCCTACGAGCAGTACTTC
j_call: TRBJ1-3; clone_size: NA; v_call: TRBV30; d_call: NA; cdr3_length: 18; cdr3_aa: CAWTSAGTFLISGNTIYF; cdr3_nt: TGTGCCTGGACAAGCGCAGGGACTTTTCTTATCTCTGGAAACACCATATATTTT
j_call: TRBJ2-1; clone_size: NA; v_call: TRBV2; d_call: TRBD1; cdr3_length: 15; cdr3_aa: CASSERDRGYNEQFF; cdr3_nt: TGTGCCAGCAGTGAAAGGGACAGGGGTTACAATGAGCAGTTCTTC
j_call: TRBJ1-5; clone_size: once; v_call: TRBV7-3; d_call: NA; cdr3_length: 17; cdr3_aa: CASSDKQGSGGNQPQHF; cdr3_nt: TGTGCCAGCAGCGATAAACAGGGATCTGGGGGTAATCAGCCCCAGCATTTT
j_call: TRBJ2-1; clone_size: NA; v_call: TRBV7-2; d_call: TRBD1; cdr3_length: 15; cdr3_aa: CASSSRTGGGNEQFF; cdr3_nt: TGTGCCAGCAGCTCCAGGACAGGGGGCGGCAATGAGCAGTTCTTC
j_call: TRBJ2-7; clone_size: NA; v_call: TRBV7-6; d_call: TRBD2; cdr3_length: 13; cdr3_aa: CASTSGGSYEQYF; cdr3_nt: TGTGCCAGCACCTCGGGGGGTAGTTACGAGCAGTACTTC
j_call: TRBJ1-1; clone_size: NA; v_call: TRBV19; d_call: NA; cdr3_length: 15; cdr3_aa: CASSIGGASGTEAFF; cdr3_nt: TGTGCCAGTAGTATCGGAGGGGCTAGCGGTACTGAAGCTTTCTTT
j_call: TRBJ1-4; clone_size: NA; v_call: TRBV28; d_call: NA; cdr3_length: 15; cdr3_aa: CAISPRLRQNEKLFF; cdr3_nt: TGTGCCATCAGCCCCCGCTTGAGGCAGAATGAAAAACTGTTTTTT
j_call: TRBJ2-7; clone_size: NA; v_call: TRBV5-1; d_call: NA; cdr3_length: 14; cdr3_aa: CASSLALEIYEQYF; cdr3_nt: TGCGCCAGCAGCTTGGCCTTAGAGATCTACGAGCAGTACTTC
j_call: TRBJ2-7; clone_size: NA; v_call: TRBV9; d_call: TRBD1; cdr3_length: 15; cdr3_aa: CASSPQGPSSYEQYF; cdr3_nt: TGTGCCAGCAGCCCACAGGGGCCAAGCTCCTACGAGCAGTACTTC
j_call: TRBJ1-5; clone_size: once; v_call: TRBV7-3; d_call: NA; cdr3_length: 13; cdr3_aa: CASLESRNQPQHF; cdr3_nt: TGTGCCAGCCTAGAGAGCAGAAATCAGCCCCAGCATTTT
j_call: TRBJ1-6; clone_size: once; v_call: TRBV6-5; d_call: NA; cdr3_length: 16; cdr3_aa: CASSYVSRGGNSPLHF; cdr3_nt: TGTGCCAGCAGTTACGTTAGCAGGGGTGGCAATTCACCCCTCCACTTT
j_call: TRBJ2-1; clone_size: few; v_call: TRBV2; d_call: NA; cdr3_length: 13; cdr3_aa: CASSVPGYNEQFF; cdr3_nt: TGTGCCAGCAGTGTGCCAGGTTACAATGAGCAGTTCTTC
j_call: TRBJ1-1; clone_size: NA; v_call: TRBV5-1; d_call: NA; cdr3_length: 15; cdr3_aa: CASSLLTGVGTEAFF; cdr3_nt: TGCGCCAGCAGCCTACTCACAGGTGTAGGCACTGAAGCTTTCTTT
j_call: TRBJ2-7; clone_size: NA; v_call: TRBV7-9; d_call: NA; cdr3_length: 14; cdr3_aa: CASSLKGAPLEQYF; cdr3_nt: TGTGCCAGCAGCTTAAAGGGAGCCCCGCTCGAGCAGTACTTC
j_call: TRBJ2-5; clone_size: NA; v_call: TRBV15; d_call: TRBD2; cdr3_length: 13; cdr3_aa: CATSLAGKETQYF; cdr3_nt: TGTGCCACCAGTCTAGCGGGGAAAGAGACCCAGTACTTC
j_call: TRBJ2-3; clone_size: NA; v_call: TRBV19; d_call: NA; cdr3_length: 12; cdr3_aa: CASSYGQGTQYF; cdr3_nt: TGTGCCAGTAGTTACGGTCAGGGTACGCAGTATTTT
j_call: TRBJ1-1; clone_size: NA; v_call: TRBV5-1; d_call: TRBD1; cdr3_length: 14; cdr3_aa: CASTTQGADTEAFF; cdr3_nt: TGCGCCAGCACAACACAGGGGGCCGACACTGAAGCTTTCTTT
j_call: TRBJ2-5; clone_size: NA; v_call: TRBV4-1; d_call: NA; cdr3_length: 13; cdr3_aa: CASSQWRGETQYF; cdr3_nt: TGCGCCAGCAGCCAATGGCGAGGGGAGACCCAGTACTTC